This TCR beta chain is from a study of HIV-infected patients and healthy controls (TCRdb year 2014). At the level of the whole study: The question the study tested was whether immune perturbation and reconstitution could be captured by deep TCR repertoire sequencing of small blood samples from HIV patients.

Whole blood was used without fractionating the cells, so the repertoire represented all peripheral T cells without sorting. As controls, ten healthy donors without infection were sampled, and about 40% of the ten donors were sampled a second time three to four months later. An approximately 2.5 ml sample of peripheral blood was drawn into Tempus tubes for RNA extraction. Residual genomic DNA was removed with the TURBO-DNase kit and globin mRNA was depleted with GLOBINclear. Approximately 0.5 ug RNA was reverse transcribed with SuperScript III using primers against the alpha and beta constant regions. Separate alpha and beta chain libraries were made by chain-specific third strand synthesis with multiplexing indices. To avoid primer bias, the protocol used one single primer pair to amplify every rearrangement within a chain, and the protocol also attached molecular barcodes to each cDNA molecule. Purified cDNA was ligated with T4 RNA Ligase 1 onto a 5' RACE adapter bearing a random hexamer and the SP2 sequencing primer site. Second strand synthesis was performed with Phusion polymerase and primed from the SP2 site, and slow temperature ramps were applied to favor optimal annealing. Each molecule's 12-nucleotide barcode consisted of two random hexamer sequences, both added before amplification and joined together. A short first PCR added P5 and P7 adapter elements plus a second index, followed by a roughly 25-cycle amplification PCR with P5s and P7 primers. A total of 25 to 30 PCR cycles were applied to the libraries, which were quantified on a Qubit, sized on a Bioanalyzer, and diluted to 4 nM. Normalized libraries were sequenced on an Illumina MiSeq with 2 x 250 paired-end kits. Reverse transcription reactions underwent purification over MinElute columns, with elution into roughly 9.8 ul Tris-Cl. The adapter ligations were run for around 23 hours at 16 degrees C, and AMPure XP beads at a 1:1 ratio were afterwards used to clean them. The authors' analysis ran thus. A modified Decombinator processed the demultiplexed FASTQ files and output V, J, insert and barcode information. Sequences that shared a barcode but differed from the dominant sequence were discarded as errors, and original cDNA molecules were estimated by counting barcodes clustered at Levenshtein distance 3. The R packages ineq, vegan, igraph and RCytoscape were used for downstream analyses, with IMGT nomenclature and CDR3 definitions applied. V gene usage was calculated across distinct sequences, with every TCR tallied a single time to avoid skew from clonal expansion. Similarity networks connected unique CDR3 amino acid sequences within a donor whenever two sequences differed by a single Levenshtein edit. The authors compiled published HIV-specific CDR3s (roughly 86 alpha, approximately 640 beta) and CMV-specific CDR3s (about 13 alpha, roughly 250 beta) and searched for them in the repertoires. It was shown by random subsampling to size-matched repertoires that the decreased diversity of patients was not caused by their lower sequence numbers. The public reads were reprocessed in TCRdb via fastp at Q25 and MiXCR, keeping in-frame beta chains. CDR3 protein duplicates are merged, each entry listing the most common genes and DNA. TCRdb, not the authors, supplied the V and J calls. The sample table shows about 18,000 distinct CDR3 sequences, and 9.5% to 13% are seen once. The top ten clonotypes cover 3.1% of the sample.

Per the germline V gene, ENHRY is the CDR1 and SYGVKD is the CDR2. Its CDR3 holds 19 amino acids, cysteine through phenylalanine. The read is trimmed to its CDR3 DNA, 57 bases read in frame from base 1. Germline trimming: 2 bases from V, 2 bases from J; junction bases outside gene matches: 7. Overall study outcomes, separate from this receptor: Slight age and sex profile differences between the study cohorts did not explain the observed diversity differences. In HIV-infected patients, the apparent post-therapy recovery of the Gini index was not replicated in size-matched repertoire data. More CDR3s were shared between individuals among healthy controls than among HIV+ patients, as measured by Jaccard index and by the count of highly shared sequences. Significantly higher mean Gini indices were seen in HIV-infected repertoires than in controls, possibly reflecting oligoclonality. Comparisons were complicated by unequal numbers of distinct sequences between patients and controls, and rare events from HIV-infected data were overweighted by size-matching. HLA typing of donors was not performed in the study. Eight alpha and eight beta V genes showed significantly different mean usage between HIV-infected patients and controls. During therapy, a significant decrease in frequency was seen for HIV-associated CDR3s, whereas no significant change was found for CMV-associated CDR3s, although most of them became more frequent. Processing was restricted to sixteen HIV-infected individuals, which the authors judged to be a major constraint on the generalizability of the findings. MAIT cell alpha-chain CDR3s were present at high frequency in healthy controls but severely depleted in HIV+ repertoires. The dynamics of distinct T-cell subpopulations could not be separated, and sequencing depth was restricted, because whole blood was used. Compared with untreated HIV+ repertoires, healthy control repertoires had roughly threefold more distinct CDR3s and higher Shannon diversity. The pairing of alpha and beta chains was not determined in the samples.

This clonotype was observed once. What antigen it recognizes has not been identified. Base-call qualities are not available, and no considerably larger clone is one nucleotide away. A lone read gives weak evidence. This receptor chain uses TRBV10-3 and TRBJ2-6, with 12 middle bases fitting TRBD2. This TCR derives from an adult in good health. The sample comprised blood. The CDR3 protein: CAISEDRLAGETGANVLTF. The nucleotides are TGTGCCATCAGTGAGGACCGACTAGCGGGAGAGACTGGGGCCAACGTCCTGACTTTC.